These 17 T cell receptor beta chains were all obtained from the same sample, sequenced in a study of glioma-infiltrating T cells after dendritic cell vaccination. Time point meaning: after dendritic cell vaccination, including at tumor progression/relapse. TCRdb's copy holds only in-frame clones and misses some; the assay was immunoSEQ multiplex PCR. The sample includes 70,000 to 95,000 clones, roughly 87% of them seen just once. This specimen was blood, taken after dendritic cell vaccination. Receptors originate from a human donor with glioblastoma.

This chain links TRBV11-2 with TRBJ1-2; possibly TRBD1 for D (6 bases). V was cut by 0 bases and J by 4 bases, with 24 bases left in between. This CDR3 is built from 19 residues. Germline V gives CDR1 SGHAT, CDR2 FQNNGV. CDR3: CASSLDRGPPGGLGYGYTF. The CDR3 DNA follows: TGTGCCAGCAGCTTAGACCGGGGTCCTCCGGGGGGCCTTGGCTATGGCTACACCTTC. The entire variable domain, with the rest obtained from reference TRBV11-2 and TRBJ1-2, is as follows: EAGVAQSPRYKIIEKRQSVAFWCNPISGHATLYWYQQILGQGPKLLIQFQNNGVVDDSQLPKDRFSAERLKGVDSTLKIQPAKLEDSAVYLCASSLDRGPPGGLGYGYTFGSGTRLTVV.

This clone has just a few counts. The rearrangement uses TRBV5-1 and TRBJ1-1; D remains unclear. Germline values: CDR1 SGHRS, CDR2 YFSETQ. CDR3 length equals 14 residues. Between the trimmed V and J ends, which lost 0 bases and 1 base, there was a span of 7 bases. The CDR3 spells CASSLAAGNTEAFF. The CDR3 DNA sequence: TGCGCCAGCAGCTTGGCCGCAGGGAACACTGAAGCTTTCTTT.

V usage is TRBV7-9 and J usage is TRBJ1-1; D might be TRBD1 (5 bases). The CDR3 is made up of 15 amino acids. The V end was cut by 4 bases, the J end by 5 bases, with 17 bases between. Germline V gene data show CDR1 as SEHNR and CDR2 as FQNEAQ (reference sequence). Here the CDR3 DNA reads TGTGCCAGCAGCTCTGGTGGCCCGGGGGGGACTGAAGCTTTCTTT. This sequence encodes CASSSGGPGGTEAFF.

The chain carries TRBV7-2 and TRBJ2-7, with 7 bases matching TRBD1. Per germline, CDR1 SGHTA and CDR2 FQGNSA. The CDR3 spans 13 residues. V shed 5 bases and J 5 bases; nucleotides not matched to a gene: 6. CDR3 nucleotides: TGTGCCAGCAGCGCCCTAGGGGGCAACGAGCAGTACTTC. It is translated as CASSALGGNEQYF.

The chain recombines TRBV4-2 with TRBJ2-7, with D perhaps matching TRBD1 (5 bases). CDR3 length equals 15 residues. CDR1 is LGHNA and CDR2 is YNFKEQ in the germline V gene. V was cut by 1 base and J by 2 bases, with 12 bases left in between. In nucleotides, the CDR3 is TGTGCCAGCAGCCAAGCCTTGACAGACACCTACGAGCAGTACTTC. Translation: CASSQALTDTYEQYF.

CDR3 in amino acids: CASSYSGDLQFF. CDR3 nucleotides: TGTGCCAGCAGTTACTCGGGCGACCTTCAGTTCTTC. V and J are TRBV6-6 and TRBJ2-1; no clear D gene. V was cut by 0 bases and J by 13 bases, with 10 bases left in between. CDR1 and CDR2 from the germline V gene are MNHNY and SVGAGI (reference sequence). CDR3 length: 12 residues.

The J gene is TRBJ2-5, the V gene TRBV5-6, with 9 bases lining up with TRBD2. The J segment lost 4 bases and the V segment lost 4 bases, leaving 14 bases of the junction unmatched. Per the germline V gene, CDR1 is SGHDT and CDR2 is YYEEEE. CDR3 length: 17 amino acids. CDR3: CASSPRGGGREGETQYF. The DNA of the CDR3 is TGTGCCAGCAGCCCCCGGGGCGGCGGGAGGGAGGGAGAGACCCAGTACTTC.

Notes on this clone: One end of the junction is discordant with germline, which a read error may explain. The rearrangement joins TRBV2 to TRBJ2-7; D call uncertain. CDR3 length: 11 amino acids. CDR1 SNHLY and CDR2 FYNNEI come from the germline V gene. CDR3 DNA sequence: TGTGCCAGCAGCTACTCCCACGAGCAGTACTTC. It is translated as CASSYSHEQYF.

The rearrangement uses TRBV5-6 and TRBJ1-6; 10 bases line up with TRBD1. The CDR3 totals 15 residues. Unmatched junction bases numbered 3, after V lost 0 bases and J lost 9 bases. Germline CDR1 SGHDT, CDR2 YYEEEE. The CDR3 sequence is CASSLGGQGSSPLHF. The CDR3 nucleotides read TGTGCCAGCAGCTTGGGGGGACAGGGGAGTTCACCCCTCCACTTT.

In DNA form, the CDR3 reads TGTGCCAGCAGTCTTGGGACAGTCCCCACTGAAGCTTTCTTT. As protein: CASSLGTVPTEAFF. This rearrangement joins TRBV7-9 to TRBJ1-1; 7 bases align to TRBD1. V lost 6 bases and J lost 4; bases outside the gene matches: 8. The CDR3 loop spans 14 amino acids. Looked up from germline, CDR1 is SEHNR and CDR2 is FQNEAQ (reference sequence).

This chain uses TRBV30 with TRBJ2-2; D remains ambiguous. The CDR3 is 15 amino acids. V dropped 2 bases and J dropped 2 bases, with 12 bases sitting between them. The V gene's germline CDR1 is GTSNPN and CDR2 SVGIG (reference sequence). The CDR3 sequence: CAWSFLAGNTGELFF. Written as DNA, the CDR3 is TGTGCCTGGAGTTTCTTGGCAGGAAACACCGGGGAGCTGTTTTTT.

A single count supports this clone. The chain has TRBV4-1 and TRBJ2-7; 9 bases align to TRBD2. The V and J ends lost 0 bases and 5 bases, in that order; junction bases with no gene match: 8. The CDR3 spans 16 residues. The V gene's germline CDR1 is MGHRA and CDR2 YSYEKL. The CDR3 loop is CASSQDPNSGSNEQYF. As DNA, the CDR3 is TGCGCCAGCAGCCAAGACCCGAATAGCGGGAGTAACGAGCAGTACTTC.

The rearrangement joins TRBV11-2 to TRBJ2-1, with 12 bases aligning to TRBD2. Germline CDR1 SGHAT, CDR2 FQNNGV. The junction had 14 bases not matched to a gene; V was cut back by 7 bases and J by 4 bases. The CDR3 is 18 residues long. The CDR3 loop reads CASTKIRTSGKTYNEQFF. For the CDR3, the DNA is TGTGCCAGCACTAAAATTCGGACTAGCGGGAAGACTTACAATGAGCAGTTCTTC.

This chain joins TRBV7-2 and TRBJ1-2; 7 bases map to TRBD1. The CDR3 has 14 amino acids. With 1 base clipped from V and 2 bases from J, the junction kept 1 base outside the gene matches. Germline V gives CDR1 SGHTA, CDR2 FQGNSA. The CDR3 region is CASSLEQGNYGYTF. For the CDR3, the DNA is TGTGCCAGCAGCTTAGAACAGGGGAACTATGGCTACACCTTC.

The V and J genes are TRBV5-6 and TRBJ2-7, with 10 nucleotides matching TRBD2. Germline V gives CDR1 SGHDT, CDR2 YYEEEE. The V and J ends lost 5 bases and 0 bases, in that order; junction bases with no gene match: 5. The CDR3 totals 15 residues. CDR3 sequence: CASSQAGGPSYEQYF. CDR3 in DNA: TGTGCCAGCAGTCAAGCGGGAGGGCCCTCCTACGAGCAGTACTTC.

The chain has TRBV6-1 and TRBJ1-3; 9 bases are shared with TRBD1. Per germline, CDR1 MNHNS and CDR2 SASEGT. J gave up 6 bases and V 6 bases, and 3 bases lay outside the gene matches. The CDR3 length is 13 residues. The CDR3 loop is CASRGTGPNTIYF. The CDR3 region has the DNA TGTGCCAGCAGGGGGACAGGGCCAAACACCATATATTTT.

The V and J genes are TRBV5-1 and TRBJ2-3; TRBD1 matches at 11 bases. Germline CDR1 is SGHRS and CDR2 is YFSETQ. This CDR3 spans 16 amino acids. Trimming at V came to 0 bases and at J to 5 bases, leaving 5 bases not matched to a gene. CDR3 residues: CASSLGTGGNIDTQYF. CDR3 coding DNA: TGCGCCAGCAGCTTGGGGACAGGGGGCAATATAGATACGCAGTATTTT.